A single sample gave rise to the 29 T cell receptor beta chains below, sequenced in a study of blood T cell repertoires in COVID-19. Method: immunoSEQ multiplex PCR; TCRdb's copy keeps in-frame clones and lacks some. The sample comprises 13,000 or so clones, 75% to 85% of which are singletons, and about 35% rests with the top ten. The sequenced sample consisted of peripheral blood. All receptors derive from a human donor in a cohort sampled during active COVID-19.

This clone was seen only a few times. This rearrangement joins TRBV12-3 or TRBV12-4 to TRBJ2-3; maybe TRBD2 (6 bases). This CDR3 region has 13 residues. Trimming cost V 8 bases and J 0 bases, with 9 bases left between them. CDR3: CASAGFSTDTQYF. DNA for the CDR3: TGTGCCAGCGCGGGGTTTAGCACAGATACGCAGTATTTT.

CDR3 sequence reads: CASSPSGEWSTEAFF. CDR3 bases: TGTGCCAGCTCACCGTCGGGGGAATGGAGCACTGAAGCTTTCTTT. V gene TRBV18 combines with J gene TRBJ1-1, with D maybe TRBD1 (5 bases). This CDR3 comprises 15 residues. V shed 3 bases and J shed 4 bases, with 15 bases lying between them. Germline CDR1 KGHSH, CDR2 LQKENI.

The DNA of the CDR3 is TGTGCCACCAGCACCCAGGGGCGGTATGGCTACACCTTC. This codes for CATSTQGRYGYTF. The chain carries TRBV15 and TRBJ1-2, with a tentative D call TRBD1 (6 bases). The V gene lost 4 bases and the J gene lost 5 bases, with 11 bases spanning the gap. The germline V gene has CDR1 LNHNV and CDR2 YYDKDF (reference sequence). The CDR3 spans 13 residues. Complete variable domain (other parts from reference TRBV15 and TRBJ1-2): DAMVIQNPRYQVTQFGKPVTLSCSQTLNHNVMYWYQQKSSQAPKLLFHYYDKDFNNEADTPDNFQSRRPNTSFCFLDIRSPGLGDTAMYLCATSTQGRYGYTFGSGTRLTVV.

This clone was observed once. The chain carries TRBV2 and TRBJ1-6, with D perhaps matching TRBD1 (6 bases). This CDR3 has 13 amino acids. The germline V gene encodes CDR1 SNHLY and CDR2 FYNNEI. The V end lost 7 bases, the J end lost 7 bases, and 11 bases lay between the germline ends. DNA of the CDR3: TGTGCCAGCAATGGGGACAACAATTCACCCCTCCACTTT. It yields the protein CASNGDNNSPLHF.

The rearrangement links TRBV4-2 to TRBJ2-7; maybe TRBD1 (6 bases). The CDR3 has 17 residues. Germline assignment: CDR1 LGHNA and CDR2 YNFKEQ. V lost 0 bases and J 8 bases, leaving 23 bases between the germline ends. The CDR3 spells CASSQDSQGYLPTKQYF. Written as DNA, the CDR3 is TGTGCCAGCAGCCAAGATTCACAGGGATACCTACCTACGAAGCAGTACTTC.

The chain recombines TRBV7-8 with TRBJ1-5, with D perhaps TRBD1 (5 bases). This CDR3 region has 14 residues. Trimming removed 4 bases from V and 6 bases from J, with 13 bases in between. Germline V lookup: CDR1 SGHVS, CDR2 FQNEAQ. DNA of the CDR3: TGTGCCAGCAGCTCGATGGCAGGGTCTCAGCCCCAGCATTTT. This sequence encodes CASSSMAGSQPQHF.

The chain recombines TRBV18 with TRBJ2-1; the D gene is possibly TRBD1 (6 bases). Per the germline V gene, CDR1 is KGHSH and CDR2 is LQKENI. V gave up 2 bases and J gave up 7 bases, with 18 bases separating them. This CDR3 contains 16 residues. Written as DNA, the CDR3 is TGTGCCAGCTCACCAGGTCTCAGGGGATTGTATAATGAGCAGTTCTTC. Amino acid sequence: CASSPGLRGLYNEQFF.

The CDR3 bases are TGTGCCAGCAGTTTAACCTTTGGGGCAGAAGAGACCCAGTACTTC. It encodes CASSLTFGAEETQYF. The rearrangement joins TRBV28 to TRBJ2-5, with a tentative D call TRBD1 (5 bases). Germline V CDR1 and CDR2: MDHEN, SYDVKM. The V end lost 2 bases, the J end lost 3 bases, and 13 bases lay between the germline ends. CDR3 length: 15 residues.

CDR3 in DNA: TGTGCCAGCAGCCAAGAACGGACAGGTCAGTACGAGCAGTACTTC. Its translation: CASSQERTGQYEQYF. The J gene is TRBJ2-7, the V gene TRBV4-2; TRBD1 matches at 7 bases. Germline V gives CDR1 LGHNA, CDR2 YNFKEQ. V gave up 0 bases and J gave up 4 bases; unmatched junction bases: 6. The CDR3 has 15 amino acids.

V is TRBV6-5 and J is TRBJ2-5, with TRBD1 identical over 7 bases. The J segment lost 0 bases and the V segment lost 6 bases, leaving 4 bases of the junction unmatched. Germline V gene lookup returns CDR1 MNHEY and CDR2 SVGAGI. The CDR3 has 14 residues. The CDR3 coding sequence is TGTGCCAGCAGGGTCGACAGGGACCAAGAGACCCAGTACTTC. Amino acid sequence: CASRVDRDQETQYF.

The genes are TRBV5-1 and TRBJ2-1; D is possibly TRBD1 (6 bases). There are 17 residues in the CDR3. V lost 4 bases and J lost 2, with 19 bases in between. Germline V gives CDR1 SGHRS, CDR2 YFSETQ. CDR3 nucleotides: TGCGCCAGCAGCCGCCCAATACTGGGGGCTGCCTACAATGAGCAGTTCTTC. Translation gives CASSRPILGAAYNEQFF.

The chain uses TRBV6-2 or TRBV6-3 and TRBJ2-3; tentatively, D is TRBD2 (5 bases). The CDR3 runs to 15 residues. V dropped 2 bases and J dropped 2 bases, with 11 bases sitting between them. The germline CDR1 and CDR2 sequences are MNHEY and SVGEGT. CDR3 coding DNA: TGTGCCAGCAGTTACGAGCGGATTAACACAGATACGCAGTATTTT. As protein: CASSYERINTDTQYF.

The chain uses TRBV13 and TRBJ2-5, with 9 bases aligning to TRBD1. This CDR3 comprises 15 residues. Trimming removed 5 bases from V and 4 bases from J; junction bases left unmatched: 8. Germline CDR1 and CDR2: PRHDT and FYEKMQ (reference sequence). The CDR3 sequence: CASSLGQGFGETQYF. In DNA form, the CDR3 reads TGTGCCAGCAGCCTGGGACAGGGATTCGGAGAGACCCAGTACTTC. The full variable domain, its missing parts supplied by reference TRBV13 and TRBJ2-5, is AAGVIQSPRHLIKEKRETATLKCYPIPRHDTVYWYQQGPGQDPQFLISFYEKMQSDKGSIPDRFSAQQFSDYHSELNMSSLELGDSALYFCASSLGQGFGETQYFGPGTRLLVL.

V gene TRBV4-1 combines with J gene TRBJ1-2; no definite D call. This CDR3 has 15 residues. Trimming removed 1 base from V and 0 bases from J, with 9 bases in between. Germline V gives CDR1 MGHRA, CDR2 YSYEKL. CDR3 in DNA: TGCGCCAGCAGCCAAGGTCCCAGTTCTAACTATGGCTACACCTTC. It is translated as CASSQGPSSNYGYTF.

V usage is TRBV10-3 and J usage is TRBJ1-5, with D perhaps TRBD1 (5 bases). V lost 8 bases to trimming and J lost 0 bases, with 14 bases between them. The V gene's germline CDR1 is ENHRY and CDR2 SYGVKD. The CDR3 is 15 residues long. The CDR3 loop reads CAIAQGHGSNQPQHF. CDR3 sequence (DNA): TGTGCCATCGCTCAGGGCCACGGTAGCAATCAGCCCCAGCATTTT.

The chain carries TRBV9 and TRBJ1-2, with D unclear. V gave up 0 bases and J gave up 0 bases, with 9 bases separating them. Germline-derived CDR1 and CDR2 are SGDLS and YYNGEE. CDR3 size: 15 residues. CDR3 in DNA: TGTGCCAGCAGCGTAGTTCGGGATCCTAACTATGGCTACACCTTC. It yields the protein CASSVVRDPNYGYTF. The whole variable domain, filled in from reference TRBV9 and TRBJ1-2, reads DSGVTQTPKHLITATGQRVTLRCSPRSGDLSVYWYQQSLDQGLQFLIQYYNGEERAKGNILERFSAQQFPDLHSELNLSSLELGDSALYFCASSVVRDPNYGYTFGSGTRLTVV.

This rearrangement joins TRBV28 to TRBJ2-3; 14 positions agree with TRBD2. Germline V gene sequence: CDR1 MDHEN, CDR2 SYDVKM. There are 18 residues in the CDR3. V shed 3 bases and J 1 base; nucleotides not matched to a gene: 6. DNA of the CDR3: TGTGCCAGCAGTTTGGTGACTAGCGGGGGGGCCGGCACAGATACGCAGTATTTT. It is translated as CASSLVTSGGAGTDTQYF.

The chain has TRBV10-3 and TRBJ2-3, with 8 bases identical to TRBD2. The CDR3 sequence is 16 residues long. Per germline, CDR1 ENHRY and CDR2 SYGVKD. V gave up 2 bases and J gave up 3 bases; unmatched junction bases: 7. The chain's CDR3 is CAISEVRGGLTDTQYF. The CDR3 nucleotides are TGTGCCATCAGTGAGGTACGGGGGGGCCTTACAGATACGCAGTATTTT.

The chain has TRBV2 and TRBJ2-2, with a possible D match to TRBD1 (5 bases). The V and J ends lost 4 bases and 2 bases respectively, with 17 bases between them. The V gene's germline CDR1 is SNHLY and CDR2 FYNNEI. The CDR3 is 17 amino acids. This chain's CDR3 is CASSGDSDNLNTGELFF. CDR3 in DNA: TGTGCCAGCAGTGGAGACAGTGACAATTTAAACACCGGGGAGCTGTTTTTT.

This clone was seen a single time. The V and J genes are TRBV6-1 and TRBJ2-6; no firm D call. V gave up 1 base and J gave up 0 bases, with 16 bases separating them. Germline V gives CDR1 MNHNS, CDR2 SASEGT. The length of the CDR3 is 19 residues. The CDR3 spells CASSEGLGRLRSGANVLTF. The CDR3, as DNA: TGTGCCAGCAGTGAAGGGTTGGGCAGGTTGCGCTCTGGGGCCAACGTCCTGACTTTC.

V usage is TRBV27 and J usage is TRBJ1-1, with 7 bases lining up with TRBD1. The V gene's germline CDR1 is MNHEY and CDR2 SMNVEV (reference sequence). The CDR3 has 13 amino acids. V gave up 4 bases and J gave up 3 bases; unmatched junction bases: 2. The CDR3 is CASSWTGDTEAFF. The CDR3 bases are TGTGCCAGCAGTTGGACAGGAGACACTGAAGCTTTCTTT.

J is TRBJ1-4 and V is TRBV18; 7 nucleotides agree with TRBD1. Germline assignment: CDR1 KGHSH and CDR2 LQKENI. CDR3 length: 15 amino acids. V was clipped by 4 bases and J by 3 bases; unmatched bases: 5. The CDR3 loop is CASSLGQAPNEKLFF. The DNA for the CDR3 is TGTGCCAGCTCACTCGGACAGGCACCTAATGAAAAACTGTTTTTT.

This clone was seen a few times. This chain joins TRBV4-1 and TRBJ1-5; maybe TRBD1 (6 bases). This CDR3 is 15 amino acids long. Germline CDR1 is MGHRA and CDR2 is YSYEKL. The V gene lost 4 bases and the J gene lost 4 bases, with 14 bases spanning the gap. The DNA for the CDR3 is TGCGCCAGCAGCCGAGAAGGACAGCTGAATCAGCCCCAGCATTTT. It is translated as CASSREGQLNQPQHF.

CDR3 in DNA: TGTGCCAGCAGCCTAAACCGGGCGGGGAGGGATGGCTACACCTTC. Protein sequence: CASSLNRAGRDGYTF. The chain is built from TRBV7-2 and TRBJ1-2; the D is unclear. V was cut by 5 bases and J by 6 bases, with 19 bases left in between. CDR3 size: 15 residues. Germline values: CDR1 SGHTA, CDR2 FQGNSA. Drawing the rest from reference TRBV7-2 and TRBJ1-2, the complete variable domain is GAGVSQSPSNKVTEKGKDVELRCDPISGHTALYWYRQSLGQGLEFLIYFQGNSAPDKSGLPSDRFSAERTGGSVSTLTIQRTQQEDSAVYLCASSLNRAGRDGYTFGSGTRLTVV.

This clone has more than one count but fewer than ten. The chain combines TRBV6-2 or TRBV6-3 with TRBJ2-5; 8 bases match TRBD1. Germline V gives CDR1 MNHEY, CDR2 SVGEGT. V lost 2 bases, J lost 3 bases, and 8 bases stayed unmatched. This CDR3 region has 16 residues. CDR3 nucleotide sequence: TGTGCCAGCAGTTACCACTACCTGACAGGGGAAGAGACCCAGTACTTC. This translates into CASSYHYLTGEETQYF.

This chain joins TRBV12-5 and TRBJ1-3; D not resolved. The V gene's germline CDR1 is LGHNT and CDR2 FRNRAP. The V and J ends lost 1 base and 0 bases respectively, with 7 bases between them. The CDR3 spans 15 residues. CDR3 bases: TGTGCTAGTGGTTTGGACTGGAGCTCTGGAAACACCATATATTTT. Amino acids: CASGLDWSSGNTIYF.

CDR3 nucleotide sequence: TGTGCCAGCAGCCACACAGGGAGGGAAAACACCATATATTTT. Translating it yields CASSHTGRENTIYF. The chain links TRBV7-9 to TRBJ1-3, with D possibly TRBD1 on 6 matching bases. Germline values: CDR1 SEHNR, CDR2 FQNEAQ (reference sequence). The V gene lost 5 bases and the J gene lost 6 bases, with 14 bases spanning the gap. The CDR3 loop spans 14 amino acids.

The J gene is TRBJ2-3, the V gene TRBV3-1 (or the pseudogene TRBV3-2), with a weak D call TRBD2 (5 bases). CDR1 LGHDT and CDR2 YNNKEL come from the germline V gene (reference sequence). The ends were cut back, 2 bases at V and 1 base at J, with 16 bases in the middle. The CDR3 has 17 residues. The CDR3 region has the DNA TGTGCCAGCAGCCAAAACTCGATAGCGACTCGCACAGATACGCAGTATTTT. Its translation is CASSQNSIATRTDTQYF.

The V gene is TRBV5-3, the J gene TRBJ2-7; TRBD2 aligns across 15 bases. TRBV5-3 is annotated as an ORF whose role is uncertain. This CDR3 is 18 amino acids long. V dropped 0 bases and J dropped 0; count of bases not matched to a gene: 4. CDR3 protein: CARSLEGLAGGSSYEQYF. CDR3 bases: TGTGCCAGAAGCTTGGAGGGACTAGCGGGGGGATCCTCCTACGAGCAGTACTTC.